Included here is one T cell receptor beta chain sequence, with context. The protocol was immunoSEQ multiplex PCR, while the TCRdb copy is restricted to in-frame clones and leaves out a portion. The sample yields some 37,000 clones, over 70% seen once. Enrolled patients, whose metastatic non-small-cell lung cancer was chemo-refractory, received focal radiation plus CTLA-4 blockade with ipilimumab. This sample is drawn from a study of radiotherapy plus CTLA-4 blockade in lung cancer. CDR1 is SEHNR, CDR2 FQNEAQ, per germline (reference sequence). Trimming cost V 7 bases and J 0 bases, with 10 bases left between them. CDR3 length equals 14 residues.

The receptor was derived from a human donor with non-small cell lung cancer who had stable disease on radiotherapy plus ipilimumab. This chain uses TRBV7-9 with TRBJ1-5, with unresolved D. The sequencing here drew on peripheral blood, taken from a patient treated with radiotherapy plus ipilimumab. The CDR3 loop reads CASTSENSNQPQHF. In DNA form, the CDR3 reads TGTGCCAGCACCTCTGAAAATAGCAATCAGCCCCAGCATTTT.